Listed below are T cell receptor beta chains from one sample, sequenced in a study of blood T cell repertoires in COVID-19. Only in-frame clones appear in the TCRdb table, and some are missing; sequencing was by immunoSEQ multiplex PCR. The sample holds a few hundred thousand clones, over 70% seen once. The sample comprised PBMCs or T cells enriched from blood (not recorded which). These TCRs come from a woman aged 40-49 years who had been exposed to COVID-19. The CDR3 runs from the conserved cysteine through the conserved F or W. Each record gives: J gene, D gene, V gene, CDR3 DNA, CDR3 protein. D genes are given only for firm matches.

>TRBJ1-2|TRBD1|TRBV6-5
TGTGCCAGCTTGGGACAGGGGGACGATAGTGGCGGCTACACCTTC
CASLGQGDDSGGYTF
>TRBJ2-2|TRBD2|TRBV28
TGTGCCAGCAGTTTTCGGCGGGAGGTTGGCGGGGAGCTGTTTTTT
CASSFRREVGGELFF
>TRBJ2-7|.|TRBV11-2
TGTGCCAGCAGCTTAGATCGTAGCACTGCCTACGAGCAGTACTTC
CASSLDRSTAYEQYF
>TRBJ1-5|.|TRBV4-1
TGCGCCAGCAGCGTAGCATACATCCCTAATCAGCCCCAGCATTTT
CASSVAYIPNQPQHF
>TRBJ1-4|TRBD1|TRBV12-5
TGTGCTAGTGGTGTAGGGACAGCGATTAATGAAAAACTGTTTTTT
CASGVGTAINEKLFF
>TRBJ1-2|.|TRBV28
TGTGCCAGCAGTTTGACGGGAGAAGGGGGCTACACCTTC
CASSLTGEGGYTF
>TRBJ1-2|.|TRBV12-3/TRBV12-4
TGTGCCAGCAAAGCGACGGGAGACTATGGCTACACCTTC
CASKATGDYGYTF
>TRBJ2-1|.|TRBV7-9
TGTGCCAGCAGCAGGGGACTGCTCGCCTTCTCCTACAATGAGCAGTTCTTC
CASSRGLLAFSYNEQFF
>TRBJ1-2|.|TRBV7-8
TGTGCCAGCAGCTTAGTAGGGACATCATCGGGCTACACCTTC
CASSLVGTSSGYTF
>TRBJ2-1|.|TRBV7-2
TGTGCCAGCAGCCCATACTTAGAGCAGTTCTTC
CASSPYLEQFF
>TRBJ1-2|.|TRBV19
TGTGCCAGCCACAGGAGTTCTAACTATGGCTACACCTTC
CASHRSSNYGYTF
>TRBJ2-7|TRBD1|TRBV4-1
TGCGCCAGCAGCCACTCGGACAGGACAAACTTCTACGAGCAGTACTTC
CASSHSDRTNFYEQYF
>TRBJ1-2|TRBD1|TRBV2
TGTGCCAGCATCCTCCCACAGGGGGCCGGCTATGGCTACACCTTC
CASILPQGAGYGYTF
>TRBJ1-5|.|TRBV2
TGTGCCAGCAGTGAGGTAACAGGGTTCCAGCAGCCCCAGCATTTT
CASSEVTGFQQPQHF
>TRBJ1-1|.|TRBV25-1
TGTGCCAGCAGTCCGGGGGGGCTTGACACTGAAGCTTTCTTT
CASSPGGLDTEAFF
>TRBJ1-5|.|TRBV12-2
TGTGCAAGTCGCCCCGGTTCGGGACAGCCCCAGCATTTT
CASRPGSGQPQHF
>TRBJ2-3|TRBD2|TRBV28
TGTGCCAGCAGTCCTCCCCGGCTAGCGGGGGGGACGCAGTATTTT
CASSPPRLAGGTQYF
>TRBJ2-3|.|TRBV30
TGTGCCTGGATGGGGGGGGCACGAGATACGCAGTATTTT
CAWMGGARDTQYF
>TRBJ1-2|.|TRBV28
TGTGCCAGCAGCCAGTATGGCTACACCTTC
CASSQYGYTF
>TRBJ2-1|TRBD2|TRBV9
TGTGCCAGCAGCGTAAGACTAGCGGGAGACAATGAGCAGTTCTTC
CASSVRLAGDNEQFF
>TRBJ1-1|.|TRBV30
TGTGCCTGGAGGTACACTATGAACACTGAAGCTTTCTTT
CAWRYTMNTEAFF
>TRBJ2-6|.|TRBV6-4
TGTGCCAGCAGGCAGGGGACTGGGGCCAACGTCCTGACTTTC
CASRQGTGANVLTF